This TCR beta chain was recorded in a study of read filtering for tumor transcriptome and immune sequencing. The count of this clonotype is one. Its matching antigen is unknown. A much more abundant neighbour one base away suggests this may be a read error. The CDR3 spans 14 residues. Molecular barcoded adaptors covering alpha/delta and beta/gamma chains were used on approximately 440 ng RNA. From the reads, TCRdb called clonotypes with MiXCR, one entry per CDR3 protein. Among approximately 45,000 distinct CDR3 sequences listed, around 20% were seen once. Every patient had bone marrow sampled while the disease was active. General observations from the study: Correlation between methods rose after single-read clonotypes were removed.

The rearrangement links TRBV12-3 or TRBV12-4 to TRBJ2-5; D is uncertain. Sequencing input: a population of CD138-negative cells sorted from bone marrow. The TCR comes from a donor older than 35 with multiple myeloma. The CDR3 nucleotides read TGTGCCAGCAGCGCAGGTGGGCGCCAAGAGACCCTGTACTTC. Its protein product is CASSAGGRQETLYF.